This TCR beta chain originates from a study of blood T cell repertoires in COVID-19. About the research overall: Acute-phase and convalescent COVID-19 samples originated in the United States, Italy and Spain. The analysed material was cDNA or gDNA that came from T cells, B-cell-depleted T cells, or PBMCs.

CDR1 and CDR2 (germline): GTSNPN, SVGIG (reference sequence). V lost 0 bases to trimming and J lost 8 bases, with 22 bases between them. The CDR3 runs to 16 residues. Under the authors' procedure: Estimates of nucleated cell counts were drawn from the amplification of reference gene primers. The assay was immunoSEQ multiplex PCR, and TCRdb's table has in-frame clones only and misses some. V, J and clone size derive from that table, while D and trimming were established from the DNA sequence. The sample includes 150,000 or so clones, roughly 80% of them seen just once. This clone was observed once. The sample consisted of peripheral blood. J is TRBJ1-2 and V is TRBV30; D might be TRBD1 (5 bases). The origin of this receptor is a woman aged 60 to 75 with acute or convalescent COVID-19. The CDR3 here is CAWSVGETRGPKGYTF. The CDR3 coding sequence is TGTGCCTGGAGTGTAGGGGAAACAAGGGGCCCTAAGGGCTACACCTTC.